This TCR beta chain derives from a study of T cell responses to AZD1222 COVID-19 vaccine. Findings and caveats of the study: Reports indicate that nearly half of spike-specific TCRs are directed at unmutated variant regions. Females made up more of the donors, who were largely white British, and clonal diversity may have come out too low. Without day 14 samples, only post-peak T cell repertoires were studied.

A remark on this clone: The target antigen is unknown.

Analyses pooled second doses at about 4 or about 12 weeks. Assay used: immunoSEQ multiplex PCR; TCRdb lists only in-frame clones, some missing. The top ten clones hold roughly 9.6% of a sample with about 37,000 clones, approximately 84% of them seen once. This receptor was taken from an adult who received the AZD1222 COVID-19 vaccine. Specimen: peripheral blood, collected 28 days after the second AZD1222 dose.

For the CDR3, the DNA is TGTGCCAGCAGGGGGGCCGAAGCTTTCTTT. Its translation: CASRGAEAFF. The V gene is TRBV28, the J gene TRBJ1-1, with D possibly TRBD1 on 6 matching bases. V lost 6 bases and J 8 bases, leaving 7 bases between the germline ends. This CDR3 has 10 residues. Germline loops: CDR1 MDHEN, CDR2 SYDVKM.